The 10 T cell receptor beta chains reported below all come from one sample, sequenced in a study of human T cells and chemical hapten exposure (dated by TCRdb to about 2021). The time point label corresponds to: healthy volunteer bleed at 2 weeks. Total RNA was extracted from unfractionated whole blood collected in Tempus Blood RNA tubes. The protocol used for the library was RACE. For sequencing, a NextSeq 500 was employed. The public reads were quality trimmed at Q25 with fastp and then assembled into clones with MiXCR by TCRdb, keeping productive beta chains. Identical CDR3 proteins give one entry, which carries the most common genes and DNA. The sample table contains over 100,000 distinct CDR3 sequences; only one count was recorded for approximately 9.5% of them. Together, the top ten hold around 2% of the sample. Sequencing input: whole blood. The source of these receptors is a male donor in good health. Some clones in this sample may be carry-over from other donors' samples.

This clonotype occurred a few times. V usage is TRBV15 and J usage is TRBJ2-3, with D unresolved. Trimming stripped 0 bases from V and 1 base from J, with 8 bases between. CDR1 and CDR2 from the germline V gene are LNHNV and YYDKDF (reference sequence). This CDR3 comprises 15 residues. CDR3 bases: TGTGCCACCAGCAGAGATCCGGACGGCACAGATACGCAGTATTTT. Amino acids: CATSRDPDGTDTQYF.

In its sample, this clonotype was seen many times. This chain joins TRBV5-5 and TRBJ2-4, with D possibly being TRBD1 (6 bases). This CDR3 comprises 18 residues. Germline V lookup: CDR1 SGHKS, CDR2 YYEKEE (reference sequence). V lost 0 bases and J lost 0, with 16 bases in between. The CDR3 DNA sequence: TGTGCCAGCAGCTTGGATTTAGGTCAGGGGTTAGCCAAAAACATTCAGTACTTC. It encodes CASSLDLGQGLAKNIQYF.

The chain recombines TRBV7-9 with TRBJ2-3; TRBD1 is a possible D gene (6 bases). Deletions cut 0 bases from V and 2 bases from J, with 9 bases between. Germline assignment: CDR1 SEHNR and CDR2 FQNEAQ (reference sequence). This CDR3 region has 15 residues. The DNA for the CDR3 is TGTGCCAGCAGCTTAGCGGGGGCTTACACAGATACGCAGTATTTT. It is translated as CASSLAGAYTDTQYF.

This chain links TRBV9 with TRBJ2-7; D could derive from TRBD1 or TRBD2 (5 bases each). The CDR3 spans 13 residues. Germline V CDR1 and CDR2: SGDLS, YYNGEE. Trimming took off 2 bases at V and 3 bases at J, with 9 bases between the two ends. CDR3 nucleotide sequence: TGTGCCAGCAGCGTCCGGGACGGCTACGAGCAGTACTTC. Protein sequence: CASSVRDGYEQYF.

This clonotype was picked up a small number of times. This chain links TRBV24-1 with TRBJ2-1; TRBD1 is a possible D gene (5 bases). V was cut by 3 bases and J by 5 bases, with 10 bases left in between. This CDR3 comprises 14 residues. Germline lookup yields CDR1 KGHDR and CDR2 SFDVKD. DNA of the CDR3: TGTGCCACCAGTGATGGTCAGGGAAACAATGAGCAGTTCTTC. It encodes CATSDGQGNNEQFF.

This clonotype turned up a few times. V usage is TRBV20-1 and J usage is TRBJ2-2; D is uncertain. The CDR3 sequence is 12 residues long. Germline CDR1 and CDR2: DFQATT and SNEGSKA (reference sequence). With 5 bases removed from V and 3 bases from J, the gap between germline ends came to 7 bases. Here the CDR3 DNA reads TGCAGTGCTCGATCTTACACCGGGGAGCTGTTTTTT. Translated, it gives CSARSYTGELFF.

In its sample, this clonotype was seen a few times. This chain connects TRBV20-1 to TRBJ1-3, with D unresolved. The CDR3 extends over 13 amino acids. Germline-derived CDR1 and CDR2 are DFQATT and SNEGSKA (reference sequence). Deletions cut 6 bases from V and 2 bases from J, with 11 bases between. CDR3 nucleotides: TGCAGTGCGAGGAGGATAACTGGAAACACCATATATTTT. Protein: CSARRITGNTIYF.

This rearrangement joins TRBV12-3 or TRBV12-4 to TRBJ2-7; D not resolved. The CDR3 length is 15 residues. V was trimmed by 1 base and J by 7 bases, leaving 17 bases between them. The CDR3, as DNA: TGTGCCAGCAGTTTAGATTCGGGCAGGTCCCGGGAGCAGTACTTC. As protein: CASSLDSGRSREQYF.

The genes are TRBV7-9 and TRBJ2-1; maybe TRBD1 (5 bases). Germline CDR1 and CDR2: SEHNR and FQNEAQ (reference sequence). The CDR3 has 15 amino acids. Deletions cut 1 base from V and 0 bases from J, with 7 bases between. In DNA, the CDR3 is TGTGCCAGCAGCTTAGAGGACACCTCCTACAATGAGCAGTTCTTC. It yields the protein CASSLEDTSYNEQFF. The entire variable domain, with the rest obtained from reference TRBV7-9 and TRBJ2-1, is as follows: DTGVSQNPRHKITKRGQNVTFRCDPISEHNRLYWYRQTLGQGPEFLTYFQNEAQLEKSRLLSDRFSAERPKGSFSTLEIQRTEQGDSAMYLCASSLEDTSYNEQFFGPGTRLTVL.

Regarding this clonotype: A clone one base away is much larger, so this may be a read error. V usage is TRBV7-3 and J usage is TRBJ1-6; D unclear. Germline CDR1 SGHTA, CDR2 FQGTGA. The CDR3 is 15 residues long. The CDR3 protein is CTSSLLGSYNSPLHF. CDR3 coding DNA: TGTACCAGCAGCTTATTGGGTTCCTATAATTCACCCCTCCACTTT.